This T cell receptor beta chain was sequenced for a study of vaccination effects on CD4 cells after COVID-19. Whole-study results and caveats: Common cold coronaviruses were cross-recognized by only 1 of 255 vaccine-induced clones in healthy vaccinees.

This clone was seen a few times. Its antigen remains unidentified. Only in-frame clones appear in the TCRdb table, and some are missing; sequencing was by immunoSEQ multiplex PCR. The sample has about 43,000 clones; around 76% are singletons. CDR3 length: 15 amino acids. Trimming left V 3 bases short and J 0 bases short, with 8 bases between. In germline, CDR1 is KGHSH, CDR2 LQKENI. ViraFEST expansion of antigen-specific CD4+ T cells with viral peptide pools preceded sequencing. Researchers isolated CD4+ T cells once roughly ten days of culture had elapsed. Nucleocapsid antibody tests were negative, and the vaccine recipients had no prior SARS-CoV-2 infection. After around 2 million PBMC were placed in each well, they were cultured with approximately 10 IU/ml IL-2 and approximately 9.6 ug/ml peptides. On days 3 and 7, fresh IL-2 medium replaced half the medium.

The input for sequencing was CD4+ T cells from PBMCs cultured with SARS-CoV-2 spike peptides, taken before COVID-19 vaccination. This clonotype was obtained from a human donor who received a COVID-19 vaccine. J is TRBJ2-2 and V is TRBV18; D not certain. CDR3 in amino acids: CASSPDTSNTGELFF. CDR3 nucleotide sequence: TGTGCCAGCTCACCCGACACCTCGAACACCGGGGAGCTGTTTTTT.